This T cell receptor (beta chain) comes out of a study of shared clonotypes between healthy human individuals. Regarding the study as a whole: For naive CD4 cells, around 5% of clonotypes were shared across four donors. Non-shared clonotypes showed lower generation probabilities than clonotypes common to all four donors.

About this clone: The antigen is not known. One junction end does not reproduce the germline sequence, and a read error may be involved.

In the naive CD8 group, cells lacked CD45RO and were positively selected for CCR7, so terminally differentiated effector memory CD45RA+ cells were left out. TCRdb keeps only in-frame clones here, not all; method: immunoSEQ multiplex PCR. This sample has about 2.1 million clones, with over 85% found just once. Germline values: CDR1 MNHNS, CDR2 SASEGT. This CDR3 spans 9 amino acids. The J gene is TRBJ1-6, the V gene TRBV6-1, with D perhaps TRBD1 (6 bases). This sequence originates from a man between 18 and 35 years old in good health. Some clones in this sample may be carry-over from other donors' samples. Sequencing was done on a sample of naive CD8+ T cells from PBMCs. The CDR3 DNA sequence: TGTGCCACCTCAACGGACAGAAATTTT. Its protein is CATSTDRNF.